The next 27 T cell receptor beta chains were all read from a single sample in a study of blood T cells in healthy people across ages. Using a J-beta primer mix together with a sample-barcoded 5' primer, a second PCR was run for about 6 to 11 cycles. TCRdb reanalysed the 5' RACE reads using MiXCR and keeps one entry per CDR3 protein. This sample yields 550,000 to 650,000 distinct CDR3 sequences, of which about 30% are seen a single time; less than 20% belongs to the top ten. The sample consisted of blood. Every receptor here comes from a woman aged 80 or over in good health.

This clonotype has a count of ten or more. This chain joins TRBV3-1 and TRBJ2-1; possibly TRBD2 for D (5 bases). Trimming pared 5 bases from V and 5 bases from J, leaving 13 bases between. The CDR3 has 14 amino acids. Germline V gene lookup returns CDR1 LGHDT and CDR2 YNNKEL (reference sequence). The CDR3 reads CASSFTSGNNEQFF. In DNA, the CDR3 is TGTGCCAGCAGCTTCACCAGCGGTAACAATGAGCAGTTCTTC.

The table lists this clonotype with a few counts. A much larger clone is a single base away; this may be a read error. The chain recombines TRBV20-1 with TRBJ2-5; 10 nucleotides match TRBD1. Gene TRBJ2-7 matches the end of the DNA better, so the J call may be wrong. The CDR3 covers 15 residues. Germline V lookup: CDR1 DFQATT, CDR2 SNEGSKA (reference sequence). The CDR3 reads CSARGPGQGLNEQYF. The CDR3 bases are TGCAGTGCTAGAGGTCCGGGACAGGGGCTAAACGAGCAGTACTTC.

The chain is built from TRBV7-2 and TRBJ2-7; the D is unclear. The CDR3 sequence is 13 residues long. The ends were cut back, 0 bases at V and 4 bases at J, with 7 bases in the middle. The germline gives CDR1 SGHTA, CDR2 FQGNSA. CDR3 in amino acids: CASSLAGKYEQYF. The CDR3 coding sequence is TGTGCCAGCAGCTTAGCAGGAAAGTACGAGCAGTACTTC.

This rearrangement joins TRBV5-1 to TRBJ2-5, with a possible D match to TRBD2 (6 bases). The CDR3 extends over 14 amino acids. V was clipped by 3 bases and J by 2 bases, with 11 bases between them. Germline CDR1 reads SGHRS; CDR2 reads YFSETQ. The CDR3 loop is CASSWGEPQETQYF. In nucleotides, the CDR3 is TGCGCCAGCAGCTGGGGGGAGCCTCAAGAGACCCAGTACTTC.

This clonotype was found many times. J is TRBJ2-1 and V is TRBV11-2; no reliable D call. This CDR3 is 15 amino acids long. V lost 1 base to trimming and J lost 7 bases, with 14 bases between them. Germline CDR1 reads SGHAT; CDR2 reads FQNNGV. The CDR3 DNA is TGTGCCAGCAGCTTAGTTGGGTATGGGGTAAATGAGCAGTTCTTC. This gives the protein CASSLVGYGVNEQFF.

The gene calls are TRBV12-3 or TRBV12-4 and TRBJ2-1; D may be TRBD2 (6 bases). CDR3 length: 16 residues. Trimming took off 3 bases at V and 2 bases at J, with 14 bases between the two ends. The CDR3 loop reads CASSLAGGTPYNEQFF. The CDR3 DNA is TGTGCCAGCAGTTTGGCCGGTGGGACTCCCTACAATGAGCAGTTCTTC.

This clonotype has just one count. Being one base from a much bigger clone, this may be a read error. The chain combines TRBV20-1 with TRBJ2-1, with TRBD1 identical over 10 bases. CDR1 and CDR2 from the germline V gene are DFQATT and SNEGSKA (reference sequence). The CDR3 sequence is 13 residues long. After removal of 6 bases from V and 13 bases from J, the junction contained 12 bases not matched to a gene. The DNA of the CDR3 is TGCAGTGCCCATGGGACAGGGGAGGAGACCCAGTTCTTC. This gives the protein CSAHGTGEETQFF.

This clonotype has at least ten counts. The rearrangement uses TRBV3-1 and TRBJ2-7; D possibly matches TRBD1 or TRBD2 (5 bases each). The CDR3 sequence is 15 residues long. V was pared by 4 bases and J by 2 bases, with 15 bases between. The V gene's germline CDR1 is LGHDT and CDR2 YNNKEL (reference sequence). CDR3 bases: TGTGCCAGCAGCCCGATCGGGGCGAGACCCTACGAGCAGTACTTC. Amino acid sequence: CASSPIGARPYEQYF.

In its sample, this clonotype was seen a few times. A much bigger clone sits one base away, suggesting this may be a read error. The chain employs TRBV7-3 and TRBJ2-1, with 10 positions matching TRBD2. With the DNA end fitting TRBJ2-7 better, the J assignment may be wrong. Germline lookup yields CDR1 SGHTA and CDR2 FQGTGA. This CDR3 has 16 residues. CDR3 DNA: TGTGCCAGCAGCTCGTTAGCGGGGGGAAGGTACAATGAGCAGTACTTC. It codes for CASSSLAGGRYNEQYF.

The rearrangement joins TRBV5-5 to TRBJ1-1, with D unresolved. Looked up from germline, CDR1 is SGHKS and CDR2 is YYEKEE (reference sequence). This CDR3 spans 15 amino acids. Trimming left V 4 bases short and J 4 bases short, with 17 bases between. DNA of the CDR3: TGTGCCAGCAGCCTCACCTCCTTCACGATCACTGAAGCTTTCTTT. This gives the protein CASSLTSFTITEAFF.

This clonotype came up many times. The chain couples TRBV6-6 to TRBJ1-2; D ambiguous. Between the trimmed V and J ends, which lost 10 bases and 1 base, there was a span of 10 bases. The CDR3 length is 12 residues. Germline V gene lookup returns CDR1 MNHNY and CDR2 SVGAGI (reference sequence). The DNA for the CDR3 is TGTGCCACAGGAGGATTTAACTATGGCTACACCTTC. Its translation: CATGGFNYGYTF.

This clonotype occurred many times. This chain links TRBV5-1 with TRBJ2-1, with 7 bases fitting TRBD2. Germline V CDR1 and CDR2: SGHRS, YFSETQ. The CDR3 extends over 17 amino acids. Losses at the gene ends were 3 bases for V and 5 bases for J; bases not matched to a gene: 14. The CDR3 loop is CASSWNPGRQGHNEQFF. CDR3 DNA: TGCGCCAGCAGCTGGAACCCCGGGAGGCAGGGCCACAATGAGCAGTTCTTC.

On this clonotype itself: One end of the junction varies from germline; a read error may be responsible. The V gene is TRBV9, the J gene TRBJ2-7; weak D call: TRBD1 (6 bases). The CDR3 consists of 15 residues. The V gene's germline CDR1 is SGDLS and CDR2 YYNGEE. CDR3 region: CASGVGIGGPYEQYF. DNA of the CDR3: TGTGCCAGCGGCGTAGGAATAGGGGGACCCTACGAGCAGTACTTC.

This clonotype was seen many times. This rearrangement joins TRBV20-1 to TRBJ1-5, with a weak D call TRBD1 (5 bases). The CDR3 runs 12 residues. Germline V lookup: CDR1 DFQATT, CDR2 SNEGSKA (reference sequence). V lost 5 bases and J lost 5, with 10 bases in between. The CDR3, as DNA: TGCAGTGCTTCGGAAGGGGATCAGCCCCAGCATTTT. It specifies CSASEGDQPQHF.

This chain joins TRBV6-4 and TRBJ2-3; 7 bases are shared with TRBD1. The CDR3 runs 16 residues. After removal of 3 bases from V and 3 bases from J, the junction contained 9 bases not matched to a gene. The germline gives CDR1 MRHNA, CDR2 SNTAGT. The CDR3 bases are TGTGCCAGCAGTGAATACTGGACAGGTGGTACAGATACGCAGTATTTT. Translation gives CASSEYWTGGTDTQYF.

The chain links TRBV6-2 or TRBV6-3 to TRBJ2-2; 10 bases map to TRBD2. With 5 bases clipped from V and 0 bases from J, the junction kept 12 bases outside the gene matches. The CDR3 is made up of 19 amino acids. Germline CDR1 is MNHEY and CDR2 is SVGEGT. In nucleotides, the CDR3 is TGTGCCAGCAGTAGGCCCCTCGTCGGGACTAGCGCGAACACCGGGGAGCTGTTTTTT. Protein sequence: CASSRPLVGTSANTGELFF.

The sample holds a few counts of this clonotype. This chain joins TRBV5-6 and TRBJ1-2, with D unclear. Per the germline V gene, CDR1 is SGHDT and CDR2 is YYEEEE. The length of the CDR3 is 11 residues. The V gene lost 4 bases and the J gene lost 7 bases, with 8 bases spanning the gap. CDR3 protein: CASSPFSGYTF. The DNA of the CDR3 is TGTGCCAGCAGCCCTTTCTCTGGCTACACCTTC.

The chain couples TRBV5-1 to TRBJ1-4; 7 positions agree with TRBD1. Germline-derived CDR1 and CDR2 are SGHRS and YFSETQ. The CDR3 consists of 17 residues. J gave up 0 bases and V 0 bases, and 5 bases lay outside the gene matches. In DNA, the CDR3 is TGCGCCAGCAGCTTGGCCGCAGGGGGAGCAACTAATGAAAAACTGTTTTTT. It yields the protein CASSLAAGGATNEKLFF.

In regard to this clonotype: A read error may be the cause here, since a much bigger clone is one base away. The rearrangement links TRBV7-3 to TRBJ2-2, with TRBD1 matching over 7 bases. Germline-derived CDR1 and CDR2 are SGHTA and FQGTGA. The CDR3 consists of 15 residues. The DNA of the CDR3 is TGTGCCAGCAGCTCAGGACAGGCGAACACCGGGGAGCCGTTTTTT. Encoded protein: CASSSGQANTGEPFF.

This clonotype was found a few times. This sequence joins TRBV25-1 and TRBJ1-4; TRBD1 matches 8 bases. CDR1 is MGHDK and CDR2 is SYGVNS in the germline V gene. V lost 4 bases and J lost 5; bases outside the gene matches: 6. The CDR3 contains 15 residues. CDR3 residues: CASSASGGKNEKLFF. The CDR3 DNA is TGTGCCAGCAGTGCATCAGGGGGCAAGAATGAAAAACTGTTTTTT.

In its sample, this clonotype was seen many times. The J gene is TRBJ2-3, the V gene TRBV20-1, with 13 bases aligning to TRBD2. The CDR3 has 19 residues. Losses at the gene ends were 6 bases for V and 0 bases for J; bases not matched to a gene: 15. Germline CDR1 and CDR2: DFQATT and SNEGSKA (reference sequence). CDR3 region: CSADTPGLAGSESTDTQYF. In DNA form, the CDR3 reads TGCAGTGCCGATACACCGGGACTAGCGGGGTCGGAAAGCACAGATACGCAGTATTTT.

This clonotype showed up just a few times. V gene TRBV13 combines with J gene TRBJ2-5, with D perhaps TRBD1 (6 bases). The V end was cut by 6 bases, the J end by 4 bases, with 18 bases between. The germline gives CDR1 PRHDT, CDR2 FYEKMQ (reference sequence). The CDR3 loop spans 15 amino acids. CDR3 in DNA: TGTGCCAGCAGTGGTGGGGGCCGGGGTGGAGAGACCCAGTACTTC. As protein: CASSGGGRGGETQYF.

There are many counts of this clonotype. The V call is TRBV5-6, the J call TRBJ1-2; D uncertain. The CDR3 totals 16 residues. V shed 0 bases and J shed 4 bases, with 16 bases lying between them. Germline V gene lookup returns CDR1 SGHDT and CDR2 YYEEEE. The chain's CDR3 is CASSLAPDPAPYGYTF. Written as DNA, the CDR3 is TGTGCCAGCAGCTTGGCCCCGGATCCAGCTCCCTATGGCTACACCTTC.

The table lists this clonotype with many counts. This chain links TRBV30 with TRBJ2-7; 9 bases are a match to TRBD1. V lost 7 bases and J lost 5; bases outside the gene matches: 12. The germline CDR1 and CDR2 sequences are GTSNPN and SVGIG (reference sequence). The CDR3 length is 14 residues. The CDR3 nucleotides read TGTGCCTTGGCGATAGCCGGGACAGGGCACGAGCAGTACTTC. Protein sequence: CALAIAGTGHEQYF.

This clonotype was seen at least ten times. V gene TRBV7-3 combines with J gene TRBJ2-4, with 9 bases lining up with TRBD2. CDR1 is SGHTA, CDR2 FQGTGA, per germline. CDR3 length equals 16 residues. J gave up 4 bases and V 5 bases, and 9 bases lay outside the gene matches. The CDR3 is CASSLIAGADKNIQYF. In DNA, the CDR3 is TGTGCCAGCAGCCTCATAGCGGGGGCGGATAAAAACATTCAGTACTTC.

Note on this clonotype: This may arise from a read error, as a much more abundant clone is one base away. This chain joins TRBV4-2 and TRBJ2-5; D is perhaps TRBD1 or TRBD2 (5 bases each). The CDR3 sequence is 15 residues long. The V gene's germline CDR1 is LGHNA and CDR2 YNFKEQ. Between the trimmed V and J ends, which lost 1 base and 11 bases, there was a span of 20 bases. CDR3 sequence: CASSQASRDPYGQYF. CDR3 bases: TGTGCCAGCAGCCAAGCCTCCAGGGACCCCTACGGGCAGTACTTC.

Worth noting for this clonotype: A read error may explain this, as a much larger clone is one base away. This chain connects TRBV5-6 to TRBJ2-1; TRBD1 or TRBD2 may be the D gene (6 bases each). Germline V gene lookup returns CDR1 SGHDT and CDR2 YYEEEE. This CDR3 contains 16 residues. CDR3 protein: CASSWGAGSSYSEQFF. The CDR3 region has the DNA TGTGCCAGCAGCTGGGGGGCGGGAAGCTCCTACAGTGAGCAGTTCTTC.